The TCR beta chain under discussion was sequenced for a study of T cell changes during pregnancy in multiple sclerosis. The CDR3 contains 15 residues. The germline gives CDR1 SGHRS, CDR2 YFSETQ. V was pared by 5 bases and J by 0 bases, with 12 bases between. Measured with immunoSEQ multiplex PCR; TCRdb has only the in-frame clones, and not every one. The sample gives about 46,000 clones, 80% to 95% of which show up once; 0.39% is in the top ten. The rearrangement uses TRBV5-1 and TRBJ2-1; the D gene is possibly TRBD2 (5 bases). The receptor comes from a female donor with multiple sclerosis, enrolled in a pregnancy study. Source: CD4+ T cells from peripheral blood mononuclear cells, taken after pregnancy. The CDR3 reads CASSLPGISYNEQFF. The CDR3 coding sequence is TGCGCCAGCAGTTTGCCGGGGATCTCCTACAATGAGCAGTTCTTC.